This entry concerns a single T cell receptor beta chain. Antigen unknown. Preparation of TRB cDNA libraries relied on 5' RACE carrying UMI labels. TCRdb reprocessed the 5' RACE reads and keeps a single row for each CDR3 protein, giving no DNA. The sample table includes around 90,000 distinct CDR3 sequences. This sample is drawn from a study of CXCR3-negative and CXCR3-positive naive CD8 T cells. General study findings and limits: CXCR3-positive naive cells had more hydrophobic TRB CDR3s than CXCR3-negative naive cells. Naive cells used TRBV-TRBJ genes in much the same way whether CXCR3-negative or CXCR3-positive; memory cells did not. In both naive subsets diversity was comparably high, whereas memory CD8+ cells showed much lower diversity.

Looked up from germline, CDR1 is MNHEY and CDR2 is SVGEGT. The CDR3 length is 11 residues. This chain joins TRBV6-2 or TRBV6-3 and TRBJ2-2. The source of this sequence is a human donor in good health. Some clones in this sample may be carry-over from other donors' samples. The specimen was naive CXCR3- CD8+ T cells from blood. The subset: CD45RO-CCR7+CD27+CD95- naive CD8+ T cells lacking CXCR3 (TNR3-). The CDR3: CASSNGGELFF.